What follows are 19 T cell receptor beta chains derived from one specimen sequenced in a study of cytomegalovirus exposure and HLA in healthy donors. Both 60 Vbeta primers and 13 Jbeta primers went into the PCR. Repertoires were generated with immunoSEQ multiplex PCR, while TCRdb's copy carries only in-frame clones and drops some. The sample comprises 100,000 to 150,000 clones, around 83% of which are singletons, and around 1.2% rests with the top ten. The material sequenced was PBMCs. The receptor source for this set is a girl aged 2 to 9 in good health and CMV-seronegative.

This chain connects TRBV11-2 to TRBJ1-2; D possibly corresponds to TRBD1 (5 bases). This CDR3 is 15 amino acids long. Looked up from germline, CDR1 is SGHAT and CDR2 is FQNNGV. Between the trimmed V and J ends, which lost 4 bases and 0 bases, there was a span of 12 bases. CDR3 amino acids: CASSSLRTTNYGYTF. The CDR3, as DNA: TGTGCCAGCAGCTCCCTGAGGACAACTAACTATGGCTACACCTTC.

This clone was counted only a few times. This chain joins TRBV10-1 and TRBJ2-1; TRBD2 matches 9 bases. The germline V gene has CDR1 WNHNN and CDR2 SYGVQD (reference sequence). The CDR3 loop spans 16 amino acids. Trimming at V came to 4 bases and at J to 0 bases, leaving 4 bases not matched to a gene. The CDR3 reads CASSGTSASSYNEQFF. The CDR3 DNA is TGCGCCAGCAGTGGGACTAGCGCGAGCTCCTACAATGAGCAGTTCTTC.

V usage is TRBV12-5 and J usage is TRBJ2-5; no definite D call. This CDR3 has 14 amino acids. V was shortened by 6 bases and J by 1 base, with 12 bases between the two germline ends. Germline V gene lookup returns CDR1 LGHNT and CDR2 FRNRAP. CDR3 sequence: CASGERRLQETQYF. CDR3 nucleotides: TGTGCTAGTGGGGAGCGACGGCTCCAAGAGACCCAGTACTTC.

The gene calls are TRBV5-1 and TRBJ1-2; weak D call: TRBD1 (6 bases). CDR3 length equals 13 residues. V lost 4 bases and J lost 3, with 10 bases in between. Per germline, CDR1 SGHRS and CDR2 YFSETQ. The CDR3 loop reads CASSLRQDYGYTF. The DNA for the CDR3 is TGCGCCAGCAGCCTTCGACAGGACTATGGCTACACCTTC.

V and J are TRBV4-1 and TRBJ2-2; TRBD1 matches at 8 bases. The CDR3 extends over 17 amino acids. Germline assignment: CDR1 MGHRA and CDR2 YSYEKL. The V and J ends lost 0 bases and 4 bases, in that order; junction bases with no gene match: 7. The CDR3 DNA follows: TGCGCCAGCAGCCAAGAACGACAGGGGCTGGTCACCGGGGAGCTGTTTTTT. Translating it yields CASSQERQGLVTGELFF.

J is TRBJ1-2 and V is TRBV6-1; no clear D. V lost 3 bases and J lost 3, with 5 bases in between. The CDR3 is made up of 12 amino acids. Looked up from germline, CDR1 is MNHNS and CDR2 is SASEGT. The CDR3 loop reads CASSDGDYGYTF. CDR3 in DNA: TGTGCCAGCAGTGACGGGGACTATGGCTACACCTTC.

The chain employs TRBV5-6 and TRBJ2-1; 7 nucleotides match TRBD2. V was pared by 1 base and J by 4 bases, with 2 bases of the junction left unmatched. Germline CDR1 SGHDT, CDR2 YYEEEE. The CDR3 totals 14 residues. This CDR3 is CASSLTGGYNEQFF. CDR3 nucleotides: TGTGCCAGCAGCTTGACGGGGGGATACAATGAGCAGTTCTTC.

This clone was seen a few times. This sequence joins TRBV9 and TRBJ1-1, with 9 bases identical to TRBD1. With V trimmed by 3 bases and J by 4 bases, 4 bases remained unmatched. Germline V gives CDR1 SGDLS, CDR2 YYNGEE. This CDR3 spans 14 amino acids. The CDR3 DNA reads as TGTGCCAGCAGCGGGGACAGGGTGGGCACTGAAGCTTTCTTT. Translating gives CASSGDRVGTEAFF.

The gene calls are TRBV7-9 and TRBJ1-2; D possibly corresponds to TRBD1 (6 bases). Germline V gene lookup returns CDR1 SEHNR and CDR2 FQNEAQ (reference sequence). CDR3 length equals 15 residues. Trimming shortened V by 5 bases and J by 0 bases, and 13 bases separated the two germline ends. This CDR3 reads CASSPRQASNYGYTF. DNA for the CDR3: TGTGCCAGCAGCCCCAGACAGGCATCTAACTATGGCTACACCTTC.

The rearrangement links TRBV9 to TRBJ2-1; 10 bases match TRBD1. Germline trimming cut 0 bases from V and 5 bases from J; bases unmatched to any gene: 8. The length of the CDR3 is 17 residues. Germline V gene lookup returns CDR1 SGDLS and CDR2 YYNGEE. The CDR3 spells CASSVGSRGQGNNEQFF. CDR3 in DNA: TGTGCCAGCAGCGTAGGGAGTAGGGGACAGGGGAACAATGAGCAGTTCTTC.

This chain connects TRBV27 to TRBJ1-6, with D possibly matching TRBD1 (6 bases). The V gene's germline CDR1 is MNHEY and CDR2 SMNVEV (reference sequence). Trimming removed 6 bases at V and 9 bases at J, with 15 bases between. The CDR3 spans 14 residues. This CDR3 reads CASSPGEVGSPLHF. CDR3 bases: TGTGCCAGCAGCCCAGGGGAAGTTGGTTCACCCCTCCACTTT.

The chain uses TRBV6-5 and TRBJ2-7, with TRBD2 matching 11 bases. This CDR3 region has 14 residues. V lost 8 bases to trimming and J lost 7 bases; unmatched junction nucleotides: 10. CDR1 and CDR2 (germline): MNHEY, SVGAGI. CDR3 nucleotides: TGTGCCAGCGCCCAGACTAGCGGGGTTTGGGAGCAGTACTTC. Translated: CASAQTSGVWEQYF.

CDR3 protein: CASSLQETQYF. Written as DNA, the CDR3 is TGCGCCAGCAGCCTACAAGAGACCCAGTACTTC. This rearrangement joins TRBV5-1 to TRBJ2-5, with unresolved D. The CDR3 spans 11 residues. Trimming stripped 4 bases from V and 2 bases from J, with 3 bases between. The germline V gene encodes CDR1 SGHRS and CDR2 YFSETQ.

CDR3: CASSYSVSSGGEETQYF. Here the CDR3 DNA reads TGTGCCAGCAGTTACTCGGTATCTAGCGGGGGGGAAGAGACCCAGTACTTC. This chain joins TRBV6-7 and TRBJ2-5, with 12 bases identical to TRBD2. TRBV6-7 is an open reading frame whose function is uncertain. This CDR3 spans 17 amino acids. V shed 0 bases, J shed 3 bases, and the junction held 5 bases outside the gene matches.

This clone occurred once. V and J are TRBV4-1 and TRBJ2-2; the match to TRBD1 covers 7 bases. Germline CDR1 reads MGHRA; CDR2 reads YSYEKL. The ends lost 3 bases at V and 0 bases at J; junction bases unmatched: 4. CDR3 length: 16 residues. The CDR3 nucleotides are TGCGCCAGCAGCCAGACAGGGTCGGCGAACACCGGGGAGCTGTTTTTT. Amino acid sequence: CASSQTGSANTGELFF.

Concerning this clone: At one end, the junction sequence differs from germline, possibly due to a read error. The chain carries TRBV6-6 and TRBJ2-1; D ambiguous. Germline CDR1 is MNHNY and CDR2 is SVGAGI (reference sequence). CDR3 length: 14 amino acids. CDR3 DNA: TGTGCCAGCAGTTTAACCCCTACTTTCAATGCGCAGTTCTTC. Amino acids: CASSLTPTFNAQFF.

The chain links TRBV27 to TRBJ2-3; D is possibly TRBD2 (6 bases). CDR3 length: 16 amino acids. Germline CDR1 and CDR2: MNHEY and SMNVEV (reference sequence). Trimming pared 5 bases from V and 2 bases from J, leaving 17 bases between. The CDR3 loop is CASSKNRDSTTDTQYF. For the CDR3, the DNA is TGTGCCAGCAGTAAAAACCGGGACTCTACCACAGATACGCAGTATTTT.

The V call is TRBV6-5, the J call TRBJ1-1; 7 positions agree with TRBD1. This CDR3 has 14 residues. Losses at the gene ends were 4 bases for V and 5 bases for J; bases not matched to a gene: 7. Germline CDR1 reads MNHEY; CDR2 reads SVGAGI. Here the CDR3 reads CASSFYRGRTEAFF. In DNA, the CDR3 is TGTGCCAGCAGTTTTTACAGGGGAAGAACTGAAGCTTTCTTT.

About this clone itself: This CDR3 fails to terminate in the conserved phenylalanine or tryptophan, so it likely reflects a read error. CDR3 DNA: TGCGCCAGCAGCCAACACCGGGGGGGTACGAGCTACACCTCC. Protein product: CASSQHRGGTSYTS. The gene calls are TRBV5-1 and TRBJ1-2; possible D gene TRBD1, 5 bases. This CDR3 has 14 amino acids. Germline V gene data show CDR1 as SGHRS and CDR2 as YFSETQ. Trimming removed 4 bases at V and 9 bases at J, with 19 bases between.